The sequence of this T cell receptor beta chain was determined in a study of a mutant IDH1 vaccine in newly diagnosed glioma. Whole-study context: Receipt of radiotherapy, temozolomide, or both preceded the study, and most received both.

On this clone itself: As yet, its antigen is unknown.

Deletions cut 2 bases from V and 0 bases from J, with 14 bases between. CDR3 length: 16 residues. Germline V gene data show CDR1 as MDHEN and CDR2 as SYDVKM. The repertoire was sequenced with immunoSEQ multiplex PCR; TCRdb's copy has only in-frame clones and lacks some. The sample yields some 95,000 clones, over 75% seen once. The study, taken as a whole, reports: Shifts in the top peripheral T cell clonotypes seemed unrelated to pseudoprogression.

Noted time point: baseline, week 1 (first vaccination visit). Treatment defined: pre-vaccination baseline after standard-of-care therapy. The gene calls are TRBV28 and TRBJ2-7; D not resolved. The clonotype originates from a man aged 40-49 years with glioma. The specimen comprised PBMCs, sampled from a glioma patient treated with radiotherapy, temozolomide or both. The DNA for the CDR3 is TGTGCCAGCAGTTTAAACCTGGCAGTCCCCTCCTACGAGCAGTACTTC. It specifies CASSLNLAVPSYEQYF.